This T cell receptor (beta chain) originates from a study of TIL therapy for anti-PD-1-resistant metastatic lung cancer. This clone was counted between two and nine times. This was the immunoSEQ v3 assay. Repertoires were generated with immunoSEQ multiplex PCR, while TCRdb's copy carries only in-frame clones and drops some. The sample includes over 10,000 clones, 66% of them seen just once. V lost 3 bases to trimming and J lost 12 bases, with 15 bases between them. In germline, CDR1 is LNHDA, CDR2 SQIVND (reference sequence). CDR3 length equals 12 residues. As for time point: pre-treatment sample, taken before nivolumab and TIL therapy. Most excised metastases sampled were pleural nodules or supraclavicular lymph nodes.

The material was tumor tissue, obtained at baseline. The sequence derives from a woman between 30 and 85 years old with non-small cell lung cancer. The chain couples TRBV19 to TRBJ2-7; a weak D match, TRBD2 (6 bases). The DNA of the CDR3 is TGTGCCAGTAGTATGTTGGAGGGAGTACCGTACTTC. Translated: CASSMLEGVPYF.